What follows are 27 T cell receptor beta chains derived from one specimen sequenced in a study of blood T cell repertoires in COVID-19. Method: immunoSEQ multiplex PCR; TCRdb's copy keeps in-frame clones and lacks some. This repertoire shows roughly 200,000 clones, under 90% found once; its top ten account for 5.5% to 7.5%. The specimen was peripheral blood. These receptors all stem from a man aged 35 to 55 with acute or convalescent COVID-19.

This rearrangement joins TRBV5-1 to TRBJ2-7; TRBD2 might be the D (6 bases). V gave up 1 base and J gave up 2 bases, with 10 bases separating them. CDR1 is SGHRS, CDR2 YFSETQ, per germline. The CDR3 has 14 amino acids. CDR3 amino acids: CASSLPRGTYEQYF. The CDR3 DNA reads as TGCGCCAGCAGCTTGCCGCGCGGGACCTACGAGCAGTACTTC. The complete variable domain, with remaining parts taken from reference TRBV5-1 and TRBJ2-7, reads KAGVTQTPRYLIKTRGQQVTLSCSPISGHRSVSWYQQTPGQGLQFLFEYFSETQRNKGNFPGRFSGRQFSNSRSEMNVSTLELGDSALYLCASSLPRGTYEQYFGPGTRLTVT.

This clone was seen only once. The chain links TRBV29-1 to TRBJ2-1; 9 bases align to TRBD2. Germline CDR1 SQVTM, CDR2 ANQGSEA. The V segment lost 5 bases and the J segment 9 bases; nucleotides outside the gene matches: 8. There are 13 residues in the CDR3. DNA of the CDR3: TGCAGCGTTTTGCGGGGGGGCCAAGGTGAGCAGTTCTTC. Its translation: CSVLRGGQGEQFF.

The CDR3, as DNA: TGTGCCAGCAGCTTGAGGCGGGGGGGAAACCACAATGAGCAGTTCTTC. Translating gives CASSLRRGGNHNEQFF. V and J are TRBV11-1 and TRBJ2-1; 9 nucleotides match TRBD2. The V segment lost 3 bases and the J segment 5 bases; nucleotides outside the gene matches: 8. CDR3 length equals 16 residues. Germline V gene lookup returns CDR1 SGHAT and CDR2 FQDESV (reference sequence).

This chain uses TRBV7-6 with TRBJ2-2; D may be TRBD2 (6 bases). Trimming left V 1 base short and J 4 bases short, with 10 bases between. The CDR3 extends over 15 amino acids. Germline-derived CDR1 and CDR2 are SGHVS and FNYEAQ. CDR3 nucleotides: TGTGCCAGCAGCTTAGTTGCGGGGAGCACCGGGGAGCTGTTTTTT. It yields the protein CASSLVAGSTGELFF.

The CDR3 protein is CASSPGDRGQPQHF. The CDR3 nucleotides read TGTGCCAGCTCACCGGGGGACAGGGGGCAGCCCCAGCATTTT. The gene calls are TRBV18 and TRBJ1-5; 11 bases fit TRBD1. Per the germline V gene, CDR1 is KGHSH and CDR2 is LQKENI. The CDR3 covers 14 residues. V was clipped by 3 bases and J by 7 bases; unmatched bases: 2.

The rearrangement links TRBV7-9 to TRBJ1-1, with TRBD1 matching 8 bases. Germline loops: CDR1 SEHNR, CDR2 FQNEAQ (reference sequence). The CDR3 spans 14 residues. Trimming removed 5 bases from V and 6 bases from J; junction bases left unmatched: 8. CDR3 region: CASSREGQGPEAFF. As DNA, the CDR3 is TGTGCCAGCAGCCGGGAAGGACAGGGCCCTGAAGCTTTCTTT.

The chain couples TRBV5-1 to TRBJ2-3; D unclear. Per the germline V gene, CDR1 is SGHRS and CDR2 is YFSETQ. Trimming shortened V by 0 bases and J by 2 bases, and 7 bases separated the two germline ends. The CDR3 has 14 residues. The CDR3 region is CASSLGQTTDTQYF. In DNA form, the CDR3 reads TGCGCCAGCAGCTTGGGACAAACCACAGATACGCAGTATTTT.

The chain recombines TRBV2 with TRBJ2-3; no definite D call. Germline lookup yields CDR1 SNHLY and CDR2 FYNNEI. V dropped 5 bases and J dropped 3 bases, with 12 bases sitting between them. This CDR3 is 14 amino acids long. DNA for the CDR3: TGTGCCAGCAGTTACATACTACAAACAGATACGCAGTATTTT. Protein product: CASSYILQTDTQYF.

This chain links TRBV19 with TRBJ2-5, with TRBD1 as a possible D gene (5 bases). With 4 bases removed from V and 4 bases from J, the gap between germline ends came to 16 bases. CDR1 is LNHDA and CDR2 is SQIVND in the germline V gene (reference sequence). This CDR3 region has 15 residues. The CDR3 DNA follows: TGTGCCAGTAGTAACCAGGACAACGTTGGAGAGACCCAGTACTTC. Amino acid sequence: CASSNQDNVGETQYF.

The CDR3 bases are TGTGCCAGCAGGTCGACAGCTTCTGGAAACACCATATATTTT. The encoded protein is CASRSTASGNTIYF. The chain has TRBV6-5 and TRBJ1-3, with a weak D call TRBD1 (5 bases). Germline-derived CDR1 and CDR2 are MNHEY and SVGAGI. CDR3 size: 14 residues. V was trimmed by 6 bases and J by 1 base, leaving 10 bases between them.

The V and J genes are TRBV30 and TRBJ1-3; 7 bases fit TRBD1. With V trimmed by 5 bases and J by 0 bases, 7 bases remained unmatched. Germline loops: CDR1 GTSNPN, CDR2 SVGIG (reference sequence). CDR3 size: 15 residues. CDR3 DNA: TGTGCCTGGGGGGACAGCTTTTACTCTGGAAACACCATATATTTT. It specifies CAWGDSFYSGNTIYF. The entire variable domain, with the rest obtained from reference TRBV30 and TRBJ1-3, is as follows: SQTIHQWPATLVQPVGSPLSLECTVEGTSNPNLYWYRQAAGRGLQLLFYSVGIGQISSEVPQNLSASRPQDRQFILSSKKLLLSDSGFYLCAWGDSFYSGNTIYFGEGSWLTVV.

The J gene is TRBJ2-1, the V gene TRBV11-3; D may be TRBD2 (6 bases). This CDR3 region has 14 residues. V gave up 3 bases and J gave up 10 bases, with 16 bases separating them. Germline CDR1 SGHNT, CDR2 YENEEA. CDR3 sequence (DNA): TGTGCCAGCAGCTTTGAGTGGACGGCGGGAGAGCAGTTCTTC. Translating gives CASSFEWTAGEQFF.

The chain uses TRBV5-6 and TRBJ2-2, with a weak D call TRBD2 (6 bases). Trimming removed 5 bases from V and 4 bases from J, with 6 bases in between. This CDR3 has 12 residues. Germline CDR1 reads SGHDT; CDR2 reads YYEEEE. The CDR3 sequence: CASSSGTGELFF. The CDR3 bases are TGTGCCAGCAGTAGCGGCACCGGGGAGCTGTTTTTT.

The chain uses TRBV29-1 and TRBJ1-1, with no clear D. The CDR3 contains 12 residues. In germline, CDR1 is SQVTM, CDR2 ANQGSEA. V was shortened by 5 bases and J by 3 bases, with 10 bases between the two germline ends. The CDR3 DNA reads TGCAGCGTTCCCCCCGGGGACACTGAAGCTTTCTTT. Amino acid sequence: CSVPPGDTEAFF.

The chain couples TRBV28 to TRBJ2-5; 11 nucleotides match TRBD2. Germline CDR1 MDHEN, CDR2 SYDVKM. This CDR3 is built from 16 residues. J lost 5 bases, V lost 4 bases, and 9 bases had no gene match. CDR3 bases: TGTGCCAGCAGTTCATATAGCGGGGGGGCCCAGGAGACCCAGTACTTC. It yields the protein CASSSYSGGAQETQYF. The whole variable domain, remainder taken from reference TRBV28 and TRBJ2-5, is DVKVTQSSRYLVKRTGEKVFLECVQDMDHENMFWYRQDPGLGLRLIYFSYDVKMKEKGDIPEGYSVSREKKERFSLILESASTNQTSMYLCASSSYSGGAQETQYFGPGTRLLVL.

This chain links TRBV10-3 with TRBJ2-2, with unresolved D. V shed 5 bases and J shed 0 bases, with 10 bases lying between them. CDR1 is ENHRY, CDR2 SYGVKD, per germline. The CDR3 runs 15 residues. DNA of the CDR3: TGTGCCATCAGTAAAGACACTGCGAACACCGGGGAGCTGTTTTTT. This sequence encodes CAISKDTANTGELFF.

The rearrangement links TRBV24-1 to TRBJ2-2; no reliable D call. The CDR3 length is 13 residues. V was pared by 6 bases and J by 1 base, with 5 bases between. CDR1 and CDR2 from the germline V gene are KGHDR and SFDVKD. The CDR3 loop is CATSKQNTGELFF. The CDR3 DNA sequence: TGTGCCACCAGTAAACAGAACACCGGGGAGCTGTTTTTT.

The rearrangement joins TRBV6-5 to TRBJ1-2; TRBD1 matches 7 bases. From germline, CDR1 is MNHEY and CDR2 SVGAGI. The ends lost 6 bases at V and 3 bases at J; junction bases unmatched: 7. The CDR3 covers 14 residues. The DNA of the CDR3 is TGTGCCAGCAGAGTAGCCGGGACAGACTATGGCTACACCTTC. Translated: CASRVAGTDYGYTF.

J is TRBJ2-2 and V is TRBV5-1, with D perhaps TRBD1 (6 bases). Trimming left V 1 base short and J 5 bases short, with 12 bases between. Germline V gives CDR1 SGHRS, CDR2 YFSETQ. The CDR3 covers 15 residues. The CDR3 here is CASSLPQGGTGELFF. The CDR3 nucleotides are TGCGCCAGCAGCTTGCCACAGGGTGGGACCGGGGAGCTGTTTTTT. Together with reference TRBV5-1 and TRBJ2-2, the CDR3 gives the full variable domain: KAGVTQTPRYLIKTRGQQVTLSCSPISGHRSVSWYQQTPGQGLQFLFEYFSETQRNKGNFPGRFSGRQFSNSRSEMNVSTLELGDSALYLCASSLPQGGTGELFFGEGSRLTVL.

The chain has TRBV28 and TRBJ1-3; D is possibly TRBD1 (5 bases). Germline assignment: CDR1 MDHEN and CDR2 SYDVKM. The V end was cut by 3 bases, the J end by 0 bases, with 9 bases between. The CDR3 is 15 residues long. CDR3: CASSLGTSSGNTIYF. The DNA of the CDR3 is TGTGCCAGCAGTTTGGGGACTAGCTCTGGAAACACCATATATTTT.

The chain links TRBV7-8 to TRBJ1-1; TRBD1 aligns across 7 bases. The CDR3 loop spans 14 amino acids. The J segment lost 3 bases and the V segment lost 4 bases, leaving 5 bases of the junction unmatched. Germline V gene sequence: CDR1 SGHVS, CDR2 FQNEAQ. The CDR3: CASSWTTGDTEAFF. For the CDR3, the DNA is TGTGCCAGCAGCTGGACAACAGGGGACACTGAAGCTTTCTTT. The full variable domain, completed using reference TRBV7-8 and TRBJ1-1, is GAGVSQSPRYKVAKRGQDVALRCDPISGHVSLFWYQQALGQGPEFLTYFQNEAQLDKSGLPSDRFFAERPEGSVSTLKIQRTQQEDSAVYLCASSWTTGDTEAFFGQGTRLTVV.

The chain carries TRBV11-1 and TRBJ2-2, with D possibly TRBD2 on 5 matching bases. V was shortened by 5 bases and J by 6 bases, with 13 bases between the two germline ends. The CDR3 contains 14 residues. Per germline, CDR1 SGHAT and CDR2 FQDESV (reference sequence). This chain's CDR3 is CASSPSSLAGELFF. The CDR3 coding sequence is TGTGCCAGCAGCCCTAGCTCGCTAGCCGGGGAGCTGTTTTTT. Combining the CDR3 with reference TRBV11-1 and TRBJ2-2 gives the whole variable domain EAEVAQSPRYKITEKSQAVAFWCDPISGHATLYWYRQILGQGPELLVQFQDESVVDDSQLPKDRFSAERLKGVDSTLKIQPAELGDSAMYLCASSPSSLAGELFFGEGSRLTVL.

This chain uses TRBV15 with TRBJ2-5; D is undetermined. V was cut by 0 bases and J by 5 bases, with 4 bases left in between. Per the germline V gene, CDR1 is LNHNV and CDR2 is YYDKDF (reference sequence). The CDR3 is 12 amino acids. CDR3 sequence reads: CATSRDVETQYF. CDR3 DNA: TGTGCCACCAGCAGAGACGTTGAGACCCAGTACTTC.

This CDR3 reads CASSMRTGSGNTIYF. In DNA form, the CDR3 reads TGTGCCAGTAGTATGCGGACAGGCTCTGGAAACACCATATATTTT. The chain combines TRBV19 with TRBJ1-3, with 7 bases aligning to TRBD1. Germline lookup yields CDR1 LNHDA and CDR2 SQIVND (reference sequence). V shed 3 bases and J 0 bases; nucleotides not matched to a gene: 2. This CDR3 is built from 15 residues.

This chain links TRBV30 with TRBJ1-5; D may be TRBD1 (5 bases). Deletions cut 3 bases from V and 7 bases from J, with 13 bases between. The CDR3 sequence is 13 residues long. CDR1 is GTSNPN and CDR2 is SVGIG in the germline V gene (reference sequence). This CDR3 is CAWSRGGRQPQHF. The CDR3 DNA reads TGTGCCTGGAGCCGGGGGGGAAGACAGCCCCAGCATTTT.

Here the CDR3 reads CASSQVAGGFSDTQYF. CDR3 nucleotide sequence: TGTGCCAGCAGCCAAGTCGCAGGGGGATTCTCAGATACGCAGTATTTT. This chain joins TRBV3-1 (or the pseudogene TRBV3-2) and TRBJ2-3; TRBD1 matches at 7 bases. The CDR3 length is 16 residues. From germline, CDR1 is LGHDT and CDR2 YNNKEL (reference sequence). V dropped 1 base and J dropped 4; count of bases not matched to a gene: 8.

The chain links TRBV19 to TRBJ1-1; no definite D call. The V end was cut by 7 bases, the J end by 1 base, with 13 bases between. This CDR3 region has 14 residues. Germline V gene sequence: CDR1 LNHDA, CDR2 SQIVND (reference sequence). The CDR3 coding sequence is TGTGCCAGTACGCGTCCCGGAGCGAACACTGAAGCTTTCTTT. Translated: CASTRPGANTEAFF.